This TCR beta chain was recorded in a study of patients and donors after allogeneic stem cell transplantation. This clonotype was detected many times. V was clipped by 4 bases and J by 1 base, with 8 bases between them. The CDR3 contains 14 residues. Germline CDR1 is LGHDT and CDR2 is YNNKEL (reference sequence). In TCRdb, the RT-PCR reads were re-called with MiXCR into one record per CDR3 protein. The table shows over 400,000 distinct CDR3 sequences, with around 15% occurring only once. This receptor was obtained from a human donor who was either an allogeneic HSCT recipient or a stem cell or donor lymphocyte infusion donor (not recorded which). It is not recorded whose cells these are; they may come from a transplant donor. The chain links TRBV3-1 to TRBJ1-5, with D maybe TRBD1 (5 bases). Sequencing was performed on blood, either unsorted or a sorted T cell fraction (not recorded which). This CDR3 reads CASSRDASNQPQHF. As DNA, the CDR3 is TGTGCCAGCAGCCGGGACGCGAGCAATCAGCCCCAGCATTTT.